This T cell receptor beta chain derives from a study of blood T cell repertoires in COVID-19. Overall study context: In each case, the material was cDNA or gDNA derived from T cells, B-cell-depleted T cells, or PBMCs.

TCRdb's table, derived via immunoSEQ multiplex PCR, lists solely in-frame clones and lacks some. In the table there are 150,000 to 200,000 clones, about 88% of which are singletons. The TCR comes from a human donor in a cohort sampled during active COVID-19. The sequenced sample was peripheral blood.

CDR3 coding DNA: TGTGCCAGCAGCTCGGACAGGGGGCTTAACTATGGCTACACCTTC. Translation gives CASSSDRGLNYGYTF. The V gene is TRBV5-4, the J gene TRBJ1-2, with 11 nucleotides matching TRBD1. Unmatched junction bases numbered 2, after V lost 3 bases and J lost 1 base. Germline CDR1 SGHNT, CDR2 YYREEE (reference sequence). There are 15 residues in the CDR3.